This is a list of T cell receptor beta chains from one sample in a study of cytomegalovirus exposure and HLA in healthy donors. Assay: immunoSEQ multiplex PCR; the TCRdb copy retains only in-frame clones and omits some. The profile shows some 200,000 clones, around four fifths of them singletons. The sample consisted of PBMCs. The receptors were gathered from a woman between 35 and 50 years old in good health and CMV-seronegative. Both conserved end residues are part of each CDR3. The D gene is left open where the match is weak. Where a row states a size, it is once, few, many or the class of an expanded clone; other rows omit it.

TRBV27	TRBD2	once	TRBJ2-7	CASSTRLAGLASYEQYF	TGTGCCAGCAGTACAAGACTAGCGGGGCTAGCTTCCTACGAGCAGTACTTC
TRBV5-1	TRBD1	-	TRBJ1-4	CASSLGQGRGEKLFF	TGCGCCAGCAGCTTGGGACAGGGGAGAGGTGAAAAACTGTTTTTT
TRBV6-5	-	-	TRBJ2-2	CASSWGGTGTGELFF	TGTGCCAGCAGTTGGGGCGGGACTGGCACCGGGGAGCTGTTTTTT
TRBV28	-	-	TRBJ1-2	CASSLIYYGYTF	TGTGCCAGCAGTTTAATTTATTATGGCTACACCTTC
TRBV27	-	-	TRBJ2-7	CASSLGAGSYEQYF	TGTGCCAGCAGTTTGGGTGCAGGTAGCTACGAGCAGTACTTC
TRBV11-2	TRBD1	-	TRBJ1-4	CASSGQGAEKLFF	TGTGCCAGCAGCGGCCAGGGGGCTGAAAAACTGTTTTTT
TRBV6-5	TRBD1	-	TRBJ1-2	CASSYSITGQGAIYTF	TGTGCCAGCAGTTACTCGATTACGGGACAGGGGGCAATCTACACCTTC
TRBV19	TRBD1	-	TRBJ1-1	CASSPSGQGRGEAFF	TGTGCCAGTAGTCCTTCCGGACAGGGTAGAGGTGAAGCTTTCTTT
TRBV19	TRBD1	once	TRBJ1-2	CASRDIGTGNQGYTF	TGTGCCAGTAGGGATATCGGGACAGGAAATCAAGGCTACACCTTC
TRBV12-5	-	-	TRBJ1-1	CASGLVPKGGGRGTEAFF	TGTGCTAGTGGTTTGGTACCAAAGGGCGGGGGTCGGGGCACTGAAGCTTTCTTT
TRBV11-1	-	-	TRBJ1-1	CASSLAVKGPKPPNTEAFF	TGTGCCAGCAGCTTAGCGGTTAAGGGGCCGAAACCCCCGAACACTGAAGCTTTCTTT
TRBV30	TRBD2	-	TRBJ2-1	CAWSVGTSPGEQFF	TGTGCCTGGAGTGTAGGGACTAGCCCTGGTGAGCAGTTCTTC
TRBV7-9	TRBD1	-	TRBJ2-7	CASLDVSGQGGFEQYF	TGTGCCAGCTTGGATGTATCGGGACAGGGGGGCTTCGAGCAGTACTTC
TRBV29-1	-	-	TRBJ1-2	CSVEDPWGESYGYTF	TGCAGCGTTGAAGATCCTTGGGGGGAATCCTATGGCTACACCTTC
TRBV9	-	-	TRBJ1-2	CASSEELTDPRGYTF	TGTGCCAGCAGCGAGGAACTGACAGACCCGAGGGGCTACACCTTC
TRBV9	TRBD2	-	TRBJ2-3	CASNVWVAGGTDTQYF	TGTGCCAGCAACGTATGGGTAGCGGGGGGCACAGATACGCAGTATTTT
TRBV10-2	-	-	TRBJ2-7	CASRGMEVRGTYEQYF	TGCGCCAGCAGGGGGATGGAAGTGCGGGGAACCTACGAGCAGTACTTC
TRBV19	TRBD2	-	TRBJ2-5	CASSLRLAGQGGTQYF	TGTGCCAGTAGTCTTCGGCTAGCGGGACAAGGTGGGACCCAGTACTTC
TRBV20-1	-	once	TRBJ2-5	CSAGRSETQYF	TGCAGTGCAGGGAGATCGGAGACCCAGTACTTC
TRBV30	-	-	TRBJ2-7	CAWSRGHQLYF	TGTGCCTGGAGCCGAGGTCACCAACTGTACTTC
TRBV19	TRBD1	few	TRBJ2-2	CASGTGQGAIAGELFF	TGTGCCAGTGGGACGGGACAGGGGGCTATAGCCGGGGAGCTGTTTTTT
TRBV27	TRBD1	-	TRBJ1-1	CASSTRTGGNTEAFF	TGTGCCAGCAGTACCCGGACAGGGGGAAACACTGAAGCTTTCTTT
TRBV11-3	-	-	TRBJ2-5	CASSLGPAETQYF	TGTGCCAGCAGCCTGGGCCCGGCCGAGACCCAGTACTTC
TRBV2	-	-	TRBJ1-5	CASLQAYSNQPQHF	TGTGCCAGTCTACAGGCTTATAGCAATCAGCCCCAGCATTTT
TRBV5-1	-	few	TRBJ2-7	CASSDLASSYEQYF	TGCGCCAGCAGCGATCTAGCGAGCTCCTACGAGCAGTACTTC
TRBV28	TRBD1	-	TRBJ1-2	CASSPTGIYGYTF	TGTGCCAGCAGCCCGACAGGGATCTATGGCTACACCTTC
TRBV29-1	-	-	TRBJ2-1	CSVEAGLVSEQFF	TGCAGCGTTGAAGCAGGGCTAGTATCTGAGCAGTTCTTC
TRBV30	-	-	TRBJ2-7	CAADREGSYEQYF	TGTGCCGCGGACAGGGAGGGCTCCTACGAGCAGTACTTC
TRBV7-2	TRBD1	-	TRBJ2-7	CASSRGGQRTYEQYF	TGTGCCAGCAGCCGAGGGGGCCAGCGGACCTACGAGCAGTACTTC
TRBV6-5	-	-	TRBJ1-1	CASSPARDYTEAFF	TGTGCCAGCAGCCCCGCCCGGGACTACACTGAAGCTTTCTTT
TRBV19	TRBD1	once	TRBJ1-5	CATTRQGPLGANQPQHF	TGTGCCACCACCAGACAGGGCCCACTGGGGGCCAATCAGCCCCAGCATTTT
TRBV5-1	TRBD1	-	TRBJ2-2	CASSKGQEYTGELFF	TGCGCCAGCAGCAAGGGACAGGAATACACCGGGGAGCTGTTTTTT
TRBV18	TRBD1	-	TRBJ1-2	CASSSRDRNNYGYTF	TGTGCCAGCTCGAGCCGGGACAGGAATAACTATGGCTACACCTTC
TRBV7-9	TRBD1	-	TRBJ1-2	CSSSPNGQASGYTF	TGTTCCAGCAGCCCAAACGGACAGGCCAGCGGCTACACCTTC
TRBV27	TRBD2	-	TRBJ2-3	CASSSGLAGMTDTQYF	TGTGCCAGCAGTTCCGGACTAGCGGGAATGACAGATACGCAGTATTTT
TRBV10-3	TRBD1	-	TRBJ1-1	CAITNGQGRGEAFF	TGTGCCATTACTAACGGACAGGGAAGAGGTGAAGCTTTCTTT
TRBV27	-	-	TRBJ1-1	CASSLYFSFGGSNTEAFF	TGTGCCAGCAGTTTATATTTCTCGTTCGGCGGGTCCAACACTGAAGCTTTCTTT
TRBV5-4	TRBD2	-	TRBJ2-3	CASSSLAGGWDTQYF	TGTGCCAGCAGCTCCTTAGCGGGAGGGTGGGATACGCAGTATTTT
TRBV6-1	-	-	TRBJ1-2	CASSDIGGDYGYTF	TGTGCCAGCAGTGATATTGGCGGGGACTATGGCTACACCTTC
TRBV27	TRBD1	-	TRBJ1-3	CASSPTGRGNTIYF	TGTGCCAGCAGCCCGACAGGGAGAGGAAACACCATATATTTT
TRBV20-1	-	-	TRBJ2-1	CSAINFDEQFF	TGCAGTGCTATAAATTTCGATGAGCAGTTCTTC
TRBV9	TRBD2	few	TRBJ2-1	CASSVVGLAGVNEQFF	TGTGCCAGCAGCGTAGTGGGCCTAGCGGGAGTAAATGAGCAGTTCTTC
TRBV29-1	TRBD2	-	TRBJ2-1	CSVDRGSVSNEQFF	TGCAGCGTCGACCGCGGGAGTGTTTCCAATGAGCAGTTCTTC
TRBV6-5	TRBD1	-	TRBJ2-1	CASSYSAGGTYNEQFF	TGTGCCAGCAGTTACTCTGCAGGGGGCACCTACAATGAGCAGTTCTTC
TRBV10-3	TRBD2	-	TRBJ2-7	CAISESTQRESKYEQYF	TGTGCCATCAGTGAGTCCACCCAGCGGGAATCTAAGTACGAGCAGTACTTC
TRBV9	TRBD2	-	TRBJ2-2	CASSHSVGLAGVYTGELFF	TGTGCCAGCAGCCACTCCGTGGGACTAGCGGGAGTATACACCGGGGAGCTGTTTTTT
TRBV7-9	-	-	TRBJ2-7	CASSLAGSYEQYF	TGTGCCAGCAGCTTAGCCGGTTCCTACGAGCAGTACTTC
TRBV23-1	TRBD1	-	TRBJ1-2	CASSPDRQGPNYGYTF	TGCGCCAGCAGTCCCGATAGACAGGGTCCTAACTATGGCTACACCTTC
TRBV18	TRBD2	-	TRBJ2-5	CASSPRGGPFQETQYF	TGTGCCAGCTCACCCCGCGGGGGGCCATTCCAAGAGACCCAGTACTTC
TRBV7-8	-	-	TRBJ2-7	CASSLAPVKQYF	TGTGCCAGCAGCTTAGCCCCTGTTAAGCAGTACTTC
TRBV28	TRBD1	-	TRBJ1-5	CASRYDRARLGNQPQHF	TGTGCCAGCAGATACGACAGGGCGCGATTAGGCAATCAGCCCCAGCATTTT
TRBV18	-	-	TRBJ2-7	CASSPQGGATYEQYF	TGTGCCAGCTCACCGCAGGGGGGAGCAACCTACGAGCAGTACTTC
TRBV11-2	-	-	TRBJ2-7	CASSLGPGREQYF	TGTGCCAGCAGCCTAGGGCCAGGGCGTGAGCAGTACTTC
TRBV6-5	-	-	TRBJ1-1	CASITSDGGTEAFF	TGTGCCAGCATAACCTCGGACGGAGGCACTGAAGCTTTCTTT
TRBV27	TRBD1	-	TRBJ2-7	CASSLIGTGVYEQYF	TGTGCCAGCAGTTTAATCGGGACAGGGGTATACGAGCAGTACTTC
TRBV5-6	TRBD1	-	TRBJ1-2	CASSATGVHGYTF	TGTGCCAGCAGCGCGACAGGGGTTCATGGCTACACCTTC
TRBV19	TRBD1	few	TRBJ2-7	CASSTQGAHEQYF	TGTGCCAGTAGCACACAGGGGGCCCACGAGCAGTACTTC
TRBV5-1	-	-	TRBJ2-5	CASSFLGGEQETQYF	TGCGCCAGCAGCTTTTTAGGGGGGGAGCAAGAGACCCAGTACTTC
TRBV30	TRBD2	-	TRBJ2-1	CAWRGLAGVRGPFF	TGTGCCTGGAGGGGACTAGCGGGAGTAAGAGGTCCGTTCTTC
TRBV4-1	TRBD1	-	TRBJ2-1	CASSQDAHITGDEQFF	TGCGCCAGCAGCCAAGACGCCCACATCACAGGGGATGAGCAGTTCTTC